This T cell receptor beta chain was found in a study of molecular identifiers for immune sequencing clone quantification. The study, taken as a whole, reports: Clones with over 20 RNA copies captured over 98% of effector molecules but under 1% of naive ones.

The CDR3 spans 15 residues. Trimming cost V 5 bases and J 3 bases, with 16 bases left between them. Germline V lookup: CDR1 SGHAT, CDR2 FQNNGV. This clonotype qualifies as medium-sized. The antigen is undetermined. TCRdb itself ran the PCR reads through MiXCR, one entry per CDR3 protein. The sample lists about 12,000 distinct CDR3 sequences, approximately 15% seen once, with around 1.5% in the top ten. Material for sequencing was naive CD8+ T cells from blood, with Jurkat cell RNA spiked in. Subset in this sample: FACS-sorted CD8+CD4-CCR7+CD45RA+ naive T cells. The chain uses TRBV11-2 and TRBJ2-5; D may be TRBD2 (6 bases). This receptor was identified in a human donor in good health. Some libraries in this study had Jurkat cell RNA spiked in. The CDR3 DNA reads TGTGCCAGCAGCCTTAGTAGCGGAGTCAAAGAGACCCAGTACTTC. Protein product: CASSLSSGVKETQYF.